These 15 T cell receptor beta chains came from one sample sequenced in a study of T-cell reconstitution after alpha-beta-depleted transplantation in children (dated by TCRdb to about 2016). Library generation was performed with PCR. Data came from an Illumina HiSeq 2500. To normalize quantification of the TCRbeta repertoire, the TCR libraries were built with molecular barcoding that relied on unique molecular identifiers. Clones were called with MiXCR by TCRdb after fastp trimmed the public reads at Q25, and only in-frame beta chains were retained. Each record represents a unique CDR3 protein, reported with the most common genes and DNA among its rows. The sample table lists roughly 170,000 distinct CDR3 sequences, around 6.8% of them with a count of one. Together, the top ten hold approximately 2.9% of the sample. Sample: PBMCs from the stem cell graft donor, taken from the stem cell graft. All receptors come from a human donor who donated a stem cell graft to a child with Wiskott-Aldrich syndrome.

This clonotype appeared many times. J is TRBJ2-1 and V is TRBV5-6; a possible D gene is TRBD2 (5 bases). Germline V gene sequence: CDR1 SGHDT, CDR2 YYEEEE. V shed 4 bases and J shed 0 bases, with 14 bases lying between them. The CDR3 is 16 residues long. This chain's CDR3 is CASSPQRRSSYNEQFF. The CDR3 bases are TGTGCCAGCAGCCCCCAGCGGAGAAGCTCCTACAATGAGCAGTTCTTC.

This clonotype was found many times. V usage is TRBV6-6 and J usage is TRBJ2-7; D is unclear. The CDR3 spans 10 residues. Germline assignment: CDR1 MNHNY and CDR2 SVGAGI (reference sequence). Trimming took off 8 bases at V and 2 bases at J, with 4 bases between the two ends. The CDR3 loop reads CASGTYEQYF. The DNA of the CDR3 is TGTGCCAGCGGTACCTACGAGCAGTACTTC.

This clonotype appeared a few times. The rearrangement links TRBV18 to TRBJ1-5; D perhaps matches TRBD1 (5 bases). Germline V gene sequence: CDR1 KGHSH, CDR2 LQKENI. The V end was cut by 6 bases, the J end by 5 bases, with 17 bases between. The CDR3 is 15 residues long. The CDR3 here is CASSYGQGRDQPQHF. The CDR3, as DNA: TGTGCCAGCTCCTATGGTCAGGGACGTGATCAGCCCCAGCATTTT.

This clonotype has only a few counts. V usage is TRBV5-5 and J usage is TRBJ2-1; D perhaps matches TRBD1 (7 bases). The CDR3 has 15 residues. V was cut by 3 bases and J by 3 bases, with 13 bases left in between. Looked up from germline, CDR1 is SGHKS and CDR2 is YYEKEE (reference sequence). The CDR3 reads CASSSEGTVYNEQFF. The CDR3 DNA is TGTGCCAGCAGCTCGGAGGGGACAGTCTACAATGAGCAGTTCTTC. Together with reference TRBV5-5 and TRBJ2-1, the CDR3 gives the full variable domain: DAGVTQSPTHLIKTRGQQVTLRCSPISGHKSVSWYQQVLGQGPQFIFQYYEKEERGRGNFPDRFSARQFPNYSSELNVNALLLGDSALYLCASSSEGTVYNEQFFGPGTRLTVL.

This clonotype was counted at least ten times. The chain joins TRBV20-1 to TRBJ2-5, with D uncertain. The V end lost 3 bases, the J end lost 0 bases, and 5 bases lay between the germline ends. The CDR3 has 12 amino acids. CDR1 and CDR2 from the germline V gene are DFQATT and SNEGSKA (reference sequence). Here the CDR3 reads CSASGYQETQYF. CDR3 in DNA: TGCAGTGCTAGTGGCTACCAAGAGACCCAGTACTTC.

This clonotype was detected many times. The DNA of the CDR3 is TGTGCCACCAGCAGATCCGGGACTAGCCTCGAGCAGTACTTC. Protein: CATSRSGTSLEQYF. This chain connects TRBV15 to TRBJ2-7; 9 bases are shared with TRBD2. The CDR3 has 14 amino acids. V shed 2 bases and J 6 bases; nucleotides not matched to a gene: 5. CDR1 is LNHNV, CDR2 YYDKDF, per germline (reference sequence).

The table lists this clonotype with many counts. This chain joins TRBV12-3 or TRBV12-4 and TRBJ2-1; 10 positions match TRBD2. The CDR3 totals 12 residues. V trimming: 6 bases; J trimming: 10 bases; junction bases outside the gene matches: 3. The CDR3 nucleotides read TGTGCCAGCAGCGGTAGCGGGAGGGAGCAGTTCTTC. The encoded protein is CASSGSGREQFF.

The rearrangement uses TRBV5-1 and TRBJ1-3, with D tentatively TRBD1 (6 bases). The CDR3 length is 17 residues. Germline V gene data show CDR1 as SGHRS and CDR2 as YFSETQ. V lost 4 bases and J lost 3, with 20 bases in between. CDR3 region: CASSIGQIGLHGNTIYF. The CDR3 DNA follows: TGCGCCAGCAGCATAGGACAGATCGGCCTCCATGGAAACACCATATATTTT.

In this sample, this clonotype turned up many times. The gene calls are TRBV5-1 and TRBJ2-3, with 8 bases fitting TRBD2. The junction had 8 bases not matched to a gene; V was cut back by 2 bases and J by 3 bases. This CDR3 contains 16 residues. Germline V gene lookup returns CDR1 SGHRS and CDR2 YFSETQ. The CDR3 loop reads CASSFKAGASTDTQYF. CDR3 DNA: TGCGCCAGCAGCTTCAAAGCGGGAGCTTCGACAGATACGCAGTATTTT.

This clonotype was detected a few times. The V gene is TRBV5-6, the J gene TRBJ2-5, with 11 positions matching TRBD2. The CDR3 extends over 17 amino acids. The germline V gene encodes CDR1 SGHDT and CDR2 YYEEEE. The V gene end was trimmed by 4 bases and the J gene end by 1 base; junction bases not matched to a gene: 9. The CDR3 loop is CASSEDPGLAVQETQYF. DNA of the CDR3: TGTGCCAGCAGCGAGGACCCGGGACTAGCGGTCCAAGAGACCCAGTACTTC.

There are many counts of this clonotype. The V and J genes are TRBV12-3 or TRBV12-4 and TRBJ2-7; 8 nucleotides match TRBD1. The V and J ends lost 4 bases and 3 bases, in that order; junction bases with no gene match: 8. This CDR3 has 15 amino acids. The CDR3 here is CASSSLQGGLYEQYF. The CDR3 DNA follows: TGTGCCAGCAGTTCGCTACAGGGGGGACTCTACGAGCAGTACTTC.

The sample holds many counts of this clonotype. This chain joins TRBV12-3 or TRBV12-4 and TRBJ1-2; maybe TRBD1 (6 bases). The CDR3 spans 14 residues. V lost 5 bases and J 4 bases, leaving 14 bases between the germline ends. The CDR3 is CASSPRRQAYGYTF. The CDR3 DNA reads TGTGCCAGCAGTCCCAGAAGACAGGCCTATGGCTACACCTTC.

This clonotype was observed at least ten times. This chain connects TRBV7-2 to TRBJ2-7; TRBD1 is a possible D gene (6 bases). V lost 5 bases and J 6 bases, leaving 20 bases between the germline ends. The germline CDR1 and CDR2 sequences are SGHTA and FQGNSA. This CDR3 has 15 amino acids. CDR3 sequence: CASSPPENRVSEQYF. Written as DNA, the CDR3 is TGTGCCAGCAGCCCGCCCGAGAACAGGGTGAGCGAGCAGTACTTC.

The chain combines TRBV5-1 with TRBJ2-2; TRBD2 aligns across 12 bases. CDR1 is SGHRS, CDR2 YFSETQ, per germline. The CDR3 is made up of 19 amino acids. With 0 bases clipped from V and 0 bases from J, the junction kept 6 bases outside the gene matches. Here the CDR3 reads CASSLVGLAGLANTGELFF. The CDR3 bases are TGCGCCAGCAGCTTGGTTGGACTAGCGGGACTCGCGAACACCGGGGAGCTGTTTTTT. Together with reference TRBV5-1 and TRBJ2-2, the CDR3 gives the full variable domain: KAGVTQTPRYLIKTRGQQVTLSCSPISGHRSVSWYQQTPGQGLQFLFEYFSETQRNKGNFPGRFSGRQFSNSRSEMNVSTLELGDSALYLCASSLVGLAGLANTGELFFGEGSRLTVL.

This clonotype was seen a few times. The rearrangement joins TRBV3-1 to TRBJ2-1; D tentatively reads TRBD1 or TRBD2 (5 bases each). The germline gives CDR1 LGHDT, CDR2 YNNKEL (reference sequence). CDR3 length: 17 residues. V was shortened by 4 bases and J by 0 bases, with 16 bases between the two germline ends. The CDR3 DNA follows: TGTGCCAGCAGCCCGCCGAGGGGTCAGGGCTCCTACAATGAGCAGTTCTTC. Encoded protein: CASSPPRGQGSYNEQFF.